What follows is one T cell receptor beta chain and its context. The CDR3 runs 14 residues. Germline loops: CDR1 LNHNV, CDR2 YYDKDF (reference sequence). With V trimmed by 5 bases and J by 8 bases, 5 bases remained unmatched. This specimen comes from a study of blood T cell repertoires in COVID-19. Study context: The United States, Italy and Spain supplied acute and convalescent COVID-19 samples. Sample material is recorded as cDNA or gDNA derived from T cells, B-cell-depleted T cells, or PBMCs.

Authors' analysis steps: Reference gene primer amplification gave estimated nucleated cell counts. Measured with immunoSEQ multiplex PCR; TCRdb has only the in-frame clones, and not every one. That table supplies the V and J calls and clone size; D and trimming were determined from the DNA. The data hold about 47,000 clones, with about 80% observed a single time. This TCR came from a woman aged 60 to 75 with acute or convalescent COVID-19. Material: peripheral blood. This chain links TRBV15 with TRBJ2-1; 11 positions agree with TRBD1. CDR3 coding DNA: TGTGCCACCAGCGGGACAGGGGGGAGTGATGAGCAGTTCTTC. This gives the protein CATSGTGGSDEQFF.